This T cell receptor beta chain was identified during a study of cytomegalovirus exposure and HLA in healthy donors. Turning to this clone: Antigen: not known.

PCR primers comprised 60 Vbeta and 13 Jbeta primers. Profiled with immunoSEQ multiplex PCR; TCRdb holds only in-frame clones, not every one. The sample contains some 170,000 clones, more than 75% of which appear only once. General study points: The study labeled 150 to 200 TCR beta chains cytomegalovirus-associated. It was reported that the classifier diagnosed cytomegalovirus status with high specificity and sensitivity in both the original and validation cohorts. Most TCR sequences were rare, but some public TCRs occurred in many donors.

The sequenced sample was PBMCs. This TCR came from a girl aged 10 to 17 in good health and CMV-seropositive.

DNA of the CDR3: TGTGCCACGTTCCCCCTCCACGAGCAGTACTTC. It is translated as CATFPLHEQYF. The chain uses TRBV6-1 and TRBJ2-7; D unclear. Germline values: CDR1 MNHNS, CDR2 SASEGT. V was shortened by 10 bases and J by 5 bases, with 12 bases between the two germline ends. This CDR3 is 11 amino acids long.